The following is a T cell receptor beta chain sequence with its context. Its antigen is as yet unknown. The sample is drawn from a study of T cells expressing NK-cell markers. Background on the study: Sequenced donors, eight in total, included seven who were HCMV-seropositive and one who was seronegative. Notes on the study in general: A handful of donors showed these clonotypes also leading the CD3+CD56-NKG2C+ fraction.

CDR3 length equals 18 residues. CDR1 and CDR2 (germline): LGHNA, YSLEER. For each CDR3 protein, TCRdb gives one entry from its re-call of the 5' RACE reads, without DNA. Across over 250,000 distinct CDR3 sequences, the top ten clones capture 4% to 5% of the sample. The sequenced material came from blood T cells: a sorted CD56 or NKG2C T cell subset, CD4+ or CD8+ T cells, or bulk PBMC T cells (not recorded which). The receptor was derived from a woman aged 18 to 69 in good health. V usage is TRBV4-3 and J usage is TRBJ1-5; as DNA is missing, the TRBD1 call by TCRdb cannot be tested. The CDR3 sequence is CASSQELGVLGSNQPQHF.